What follows are 9 T cell receptor beta chains derived from one specimen sequenced in a study of blood T cell repertoires in COVID-19. TCRdb's table, derived via immunoSEQ multiplex PCR, lists solely in-frame clones and lacks some. This sample has 200,000 to 300,000 clones, with 86% found just once. The sequenced sample was peripheral blood. These receptors came from a woman aged 55-70 years who had recovered from COVID-19.

As DNA, the CDR3 is TGTGCCAGTAGTATAGTTGTCCAGAGCAATCAGCCCCAGCATTTT. As protein: CASSIVVQSNQPQHF. This sequence joins TRBV19 and TRBJ1-5; D not certain. This CDR3 contains 15 residues. Germline assignment: CDR1 LNHDA and CDR2 SQIVND (reference sequence). Trimming removed 1 base from V and 1 base from J, with 8 bases in between.

In the case of this clone: An end of the junction does not agree with germline; a read error may underlie this. This chain connects TRBV7-7 to TRBJ2-3, with D unresolved. From germline, CDR1 is SSHAT and CDR2 FNYEAQ (reference sequence). The CDR3 extends over 14 amino acids. The CDR3 coding sequence is TGTGCTAGCAGCTTAGTGCCTCAGTCAGATACGCAGTATTTT. It is translated as CASSLVPQSDTQYF.

The rearrangement uses TRBV19 and TRBJ1-2, with D possibly matching TRBD1 (5 bases). Germline CDR1 LNHDA, CDR2 SQIVND (reference sequence). Trimming shortened V by 1 base and J by 0 bases, and 9 bases separated the two germline ends. This CDR3 has 15 residues. CDR3 region: CASSIAGNTNYGYTF. CDR3 sequence (DNA): TGTGCCAGTAGTATAGCAGGGAATACTAACTATGGCTACACCTTC.

V usage is TRBV12-3 or TRBV12-4 and J usage is TRBJ1-2; D gene unclear. The CDR3 covers 13 residues. Trimming took 6 bases from V and 10 from J, leaving 18 bases between them. CDR3 in DNA: TGTGCCAGCAGCCGAAGTCAACACCCGCACTACACCTTC. Translating gives CASSRSQHPHYTF.

This sequence joins TRBV6-6 and TRBJ2-7; TRBD1 agrees at 9 bases. Germline lookup yields CDR1 MNHNY and CDR2 SVGAGI (reference sequence). This CDR3 comprises 15 residues. Trimming took 2 bases from V and 5 from J; bases not matched to a gene: 7. The CDR3: CASSYPGTGIHEQYF. In nucleotides, the CDR3 is TGTGCCAGCAGTTACCCCGGGACAGGGATCCACGAGCAGTACTTC.

The chain combines TRBV3-1 (or the pseudogene TRBV3-2) with TRBJ2-7; a weak D match, TRBD1 (6 bases). Germline-derived CDR1 and CDR2 are LGHDT and YNNKEL (reference sequence). The V gene lost 2 bases and the J gene lost 1 base, with 12 bases spanning the gap. CDR3 length: 15 amino acids. The DNA of the CDR3 is TGTGCCAGCAGCCAAAGGGGGTGGGGGTCCTACGAGCAGTACTTC. It codes for CASSQRGWGSYEQYF.

The gene calls are TRBV6-5 and TRBJ2-5; possible D gene TRBD2, 6 bases. Trimming took off 4 bases at V and 5 bases at J, with 17 bases between the two ends. Germline lookup yields CDR1 MNHEY and CDR2 SVGAGI. CDR3 length equals 15 residues. Here the CDR3 DNA reads TGTGCCAGCAGTTGGGGAGGAACTGGAGAGGAGACCCAGTACTTC. This translates into CASSWGGTGEETQYF.

The gene calls are TRBV5-1 and TRBJ1-3; the D gene is possibly TRBD1 (5 bases). CDR3 length: 16 residues. Trimming stripped 4 bases from V and 0 bases from J, with 14 bases between. Germline loops: CDR1 SGHRS, CDR2 YFSETQ. As DNA, the CDR3 is TGCGCCAGCAGCGCGGCTGGGGCATACTCTGGAAACACCATATATTTT. Residues: CASSAAGAYSGNTIYF.

The chain combines TRBV11-2 with TRBJ2-1; 8 bases align to TRBD2. After removal of 1 base from V and 8 bases from J, the junction contained 4 bases not matched to a gene. The CDR3 runs to 14 residues. Germline CDR1 reads SGHAT; CDR2 reads FQNNGV. CDR3 region: CASSLAGGSDEQFF. CDR3 DNA sequence: TGTGCCAGCAGCTTAGCGGGGGGGTCAGATGAGCAGTTCTTC.